The clone carrying this TCR beta chain showed up just a few times. The antigen remains unidentified. The CDR3 extends over 17 amino acids. The germline V gene encodes CDR1 LGHNA and CDR2 YSLEER. V lost 3 bases, J lost 3 bases, and 18 bases lay in between. These data are taken from a study of Ad26.COV2.S vaccination and SARS-CoV-2 variants. Study conclusions and caveats: Total T cell responses were possibly underestimated by TCR breadth and depth analyses.

Profiled with immunoSEQ multiplex PCR; TCRdb holds only in-frame clones, not every one. The table includes under 300,000 clones, approximately 88% detected once. Treatment meaning: some 20 received Ad26.COV2.S at low or high dose, single or two shots; 5 received placebo; per-sample allocation not given. Vaccine and placebo recipients were sampled on day 63 after the first injection. This TCR came from a person between 18 and 59 years old who received the Ad26.COV2.S COVID-19 vaccine or a placebo. The sample was peripheral blood, taken in a trial of Ad26.COV2.S vaccine versus placebo. This chain joins TRBV4-3 and TRBJ2-1; TRBD2 is a possible D gene (5 bases). DNA for the CDR3: TGCGCCAGCAGCCACGGATTAGCGCCTCCAAGCTACAATGAGCAGTTCTTC. Translated: CASSHGLAPPSYNEQFF.